A single T cell receptor beta chain is shown here with its context. No antigen is known for it. The data belong to a study of cytomegalovirus exposure and HLA in healthy donors. Overall study results and limits: Sequence variants that were highly shared formed a cluster that was likely a sequencing artifact. CMV serostatus was the only recorded immune exposure for donors. Common viral pathogens (according to a later analysis) appeared linked to several of the most significant clusters.

The PCR used 60 Vbeta and 13 Jbeta primers. Method: immunoSEQ multiplex PCR; TCRdb's copy keeps in-frame clones and lacks some. The specimen's table records approximately 140,000 clones. The J segment lost 4 bases and the V segment lost 1 base, leaving 12 bases of the junction unmatched. The CDR3 is 17 residues long. Germline V gives CDR1 LGHNA, CDR2 YNFKEQ. Though nominally healthy at sampling, donors likely had unrecorded immune exposures. This sequence was found in a woman aged 18-30 years in good health and CMV-seronegative. Material: PBMCs. The chain combines TRBV4-2 with TRBJ1-2; 7 bases map to TRBD1. The CDR3 DNA reads as TGTGCCAGCAGCCAAGTAGCAGGACAGGTTAGTGGCTATGGCTACACCTTC. This encodes CASSQVAGQVSGYGYTF.